Shown below are 28 T cell receptor beta chains from a single sample sequenced in a study of circulating and synovial CD4+ cells in juvenile arthritis (TCRdb year 2014). Receptor amplification or capture employed the immunoSEQ multiplex PCR assay. TCRdb stores this immuneACCESS table with in-frame sequences only. Part of the clones is absent; in the studies checked, under half of the shortfall reflects unresolved V genes, and no reason is known for the rest. The sample includes tens of thousands of clones, with just under 95% observed a single time. The ten largest account for approximately 0.7% of the sample. The sample comprised CD4+ T cells from blood. The receptors derive from a human donor with juvenile idiopathic arthritis.

The chain links TRBV18 to TRBJ1-2; D is unclear. CDR3 size: 13 residues. Trimming took 1 base from V and 6 from J, leaving 9 bases between them. Germline V gives CDR1 KGHSH, CDR2 LQKENI. The CDR3 nucleotides read TGTGCCAGCTCACCACAGGCGGAACATGGCTACACCTTC. The encoded protein is CASSPQAEHGYTF.

With regard to this clone: Other DNA sequences of this sample code for an identical CDR3. The rearrangement links TRBV7-6 to TRBJ2-5, with D unclear. Near its end, the DNA agrees better with TRBJ2-7, so the J call may be wrong. Germline V lookup: CDR1 SGHVS, CDR2 FNYEAQ. This CDR3 is 13 amino acids long. The chain's CDR3 is CASSLDLDYEQYF. The CDR3 bases are TGTGCCAGCAGCTTAGATCTCGACTACGAGCAGTACTTC.

Only one count was recorded for this clone. This rearrangement joins TRBV7-8 to TRBJ1-6; a possible D gene is TRBD1 (5 bases). Germline-derived CDR1 and CDR2 are SGHVS and FQNEAQ. With 5 bases removed from V and 6 bases from J, the gap between germline ends came to 17 bases. This CDR3 has 16 residues. The chain's CDR3 is CASSPRGRGSNSPLHF. Here the CDR3 DNA reads TGTGCCAGCAGCCCCCGGGGGAGGGGAAGTAATTCACCCCTCCACTTT.

The genes are TRBV10-3 and TRBJ2-2; the match to TRBD2 covers 11 bases. This CDR3 has 18 amino acids. V lost 9 bases and J lost 0; bases outside the gene matches: 12. CDR1 is ENHRY, CDR2 SYGVKD, per germline. The chain's CDR3 is CAIKRASGGYSNTGELFF. The CDR3 coding sequence is TGTGCCATTAAAAGGGCTAGCGGGGGGTATTCGAACACCGGGGAGCTGTTTTTT.

This clone has a single count. This chain joins TRBV6-6 and TRBJ2-7; a possible D gene is TRBD1 (5 bases). V dropped 5 bases and J dropped 1 base, with 12 bases sitting between them. The V gene's germline CDR1 is MNHNY and CDR2 SVGAGI (reference sequence). CDR3 size: 14 residues. CDR3 sequence: CASSLDDSSYEQYF. CDR3 in DNA: TGTGCCAGCAGTCTCGACGACAGTTCCTACGAGCAGTACTTC.

This clone was counted a few times. The V call is TRBV6-5, the J call TRBJ2-7; 8 bases line up with TRBD1. V lost 2 bases and J lost 1; bases outside the gene matches: 4. CDR3 length: 15 amino acids. CDR1 is MNHEY, CDR2 SVGAGI, per germline. Written as DNA, the CDR3 is TGTGCCAGCAGTTACGTACAGGGGGTGTCCTACGAGCAGTACTTC. Translating gives CASSYVQGVSYEQYF.

The chain recombines TRBV7-2 with TRBJ1-5, with TRBD1 matching 7 bases. Germline trimming cut 6 bases from V and 4 bases from J; bases unmatched to any gene: 21. The CDR3 extends over 19 amino acids. Germline assignment: CDR1 SGHTA and CDR2 FQGNSA. The chain's CDR3 is CASSIDRDGLGGFNQPQHF. As DNA, the CDR3 is TGTGCCAGCAGTATAGACAGGGATGGGTTAGGAGGGTTTAATCAGCCCCAGCATTTT.

The chain links TRBV19 to TRBJ1-2, with 9 bases matching TRBD1. Losses at the gene ends were 4 bases for V and 1 base for J; bases not matched to a gene: 4. The CDR3 extends over 15 amino acids. Per germline, CDR1 LNHDA and CDR2 SQIVND (reference sequence). CDR3 bases: TGTGCCAGTAGTAGGACAGGGGCATTTAACTATGGCTACACCTTC. Translation gives CASSRTGAFNYGYTF.

V gene TRBV7-2 combines with J gene TRBJ2-2; no definite D call. V was trimmed by 1 base and J by 3 bases, leaving 6 bases between them. This CDR3 is 14 amino acids long. The germline V gene encodes CDR1 SGHTA and CDR2 FQGNSA. CDR3 DNA sequence: TGTGCCAGCAGCTTAGGGGCCTACACCGGGGAGCTGTTTTTT. Translated, it gives CASSLGAYTGELFF.

CDR3 coding DNA: TGTGCCAGCAGCCCCCCCCTGCGGGACTCCTACAATGAGCAGTTCTTC. Its protein product is CASSPPLRDSYNEQFF. This sequence joins TRBV4-2 and TRBJ2-1; the D gene is possibly TRBD2 (6 bases). The V and J ends lost 4 bases and 0 bases respectively, with 13 bases between them. The germline gives CDR1 LGHNA, CDR2 YNFKEQ. This CDR3 comprises 16 residues.

The gene calls are TRBV2 and TRBJ2-3; 12 positions match TRBD2. With V trimmed by 6 bases and J by 1 base, 11 bases remained unmatched. This CDR3 has 18 residues. Germline CDR1 and CDR2: SNHLY and FYNNEI. CDR3 nucleotides: TGTGCCAGCAGCTTAGCCCCCCGACTAGCGGGGGGCACAGATACGCAGTATTTT. Amino acid sequence: CASSLAPRLAGGTDTQYF. Using reference TRBV2 and TRBJ2-3 for the parts outside the CDR3, the full variable domain is EPEVTQTPSHQVTQMGQEVILRCVPISNHLYFYWYRQILGQKVEFLVSFYNNEISEKSEIFDDQFSVERPDGSNFTLKIRSTKLEDSAMYFCASSLAPRLAGGTDTQYFGPGTRLTVL.

Only a few counts were recorded for this clone. V usage is TRBV10-3 and J usage is TRBJ2-5, with TRBD2 matching 14 bases. Germline CDR1 and CDR2: ENHRY and SYGVKD. CDR3 length equals 15 residues. V gave up 4 bases and J gave up 4 bases; unmatched junction bases: 2. In nucleotides, the CDR3 is TGTGCCATCAGTGGGGGACTAGCGGGGGTAGAGACCCAGTACTTC. Residues: CAISGGLAGVETQYF.

This sequence joins TRBV9 and TRBJ2-3, with D possibly matching TRBD1 (6 bases). CDR1 and CDR2 from the germline V gene are SGDLS and YYNGEE. V was clipped by 4 bases and J by 2 bases, with 14 bases between them. CDR3 length equals 15 residues. Here the CDR3 DNA reads TGTGCCAGCAGCCCACTTCAGGGGAACACAGATACGCAGTATTTT. Its translation: CASSPLQGNTDTQYF.

The chain recombines TRBV11-1 with TRBJ2-5, with D maybe TRBD1 (6 bases). V was cut by 6 bases and J by 5 bases, with 16 bases left in between. The CDR3 contains 14 residues. The germline CDR1 and CDR2 sequences are SGHAT and FQDESV (reference sequence). The DNA of the CDR3 is TGTGCCAGCAGAGTAACAGGGTCCCGGGAGACCCAGTACTTC. It yields the protein CASRVTGSRETQYF.

This clone has more than one count but fewer than ten. This chain links TRBV7-2 with TRBJ2-2; D unresolved. Germline V lookup: CDR1 SGHTA, CDR2 FQGNSA. This CDR3 spans 13 amino acids. Trimming shortened V by 5 bases and J by 6 bases, and 10 bases separated the two germline ends. The CDR3 sequence is CASSPPGPGELFF. CDR3 nucleotides: TGTGCCAGCAGCCCCCCGGGTCCCGGGGAGCTGTTTTTT.

This clone was found a few times. The chain has TRBV6-5 and TRBJ1-1; a weak D match, TRBD1 (6 bases). CDR1 and CDR2 from the germline V gene are MNHEY and SVGAGI. Trimming pared 6 bases from V and 8 bases from J, leaving 13 bases between. The CDR3 length is 12 residues. CDR3 loop: CASSLRGGEAFF. CDR3 nucleotide sequence: TGTGCCAGCAGCCTCAGGGGCGGGGAAGCTTTCTTT.

V usage is TRBV27 and J usage is TRBJ1-2; 9 nucleotides line up with TRBD1. V was pared by 5 bases and J by 7 bases, with 2 bases of the junction left unmatched. The germline CDR1 and CDR2 sequences are MNHEY and SMNVEV (reference sequence). The CDR3 runs to 12 residues. This CDR3 reads CASSGTGPGYTF. DNA for the CDR3: TGTGCCAGCAGTGGGACAGGGCCTGGCTACACCTTC.

The J gene is TRBJ2-7, the V gene TRBV6-5; the D gene is possibly TRBD1 (5 bases). The CDR3 is 15 amino acids. V dropped 0 bases and J dropped 5 bases, with 14 bases sitting between them. Germline V gene data show CDR1 as MNHEY and CDR2 as SVGAGI. The CDR3 DNA follows: TGTGCCAGCAGTTACTCACCGCAGGGATACAACGAGCAGTACTTC. Amino acids: CASSYSPQGYNEQYF.

This chain uses TRBV5-6 with TRBJ1-4; TRBD1 matches 9 bases. With V trimmed by 0 bases and J by 4 bases, 1 base remained unmatched. This CDR3 spans 15 amino acids. Germline V gives CDR1 SGHDT, CDR2 YYEEEE. CDR3 region: CASSLGDRVNEKLFF. The DNA for the CDR3 is TGTGCCAGCAGCTTGGGGGACAGGGTTAATGAAAAACTGTTTTTT.

J is TRBJ2-7 and V is TRBV9, with a tentative D call TRBD1 (5 bases). The V end lost 0 bases, the J end lost 3 bases, and 13 bases lay between the germline ends. Germline loops: CDR1 SGDLS, CDR2 YYNGEE. This CDR3 is 15 amino acids long. CDR3: CASSVDGARYYEQYF. The CDR3 coding sequence is TGTGCCAGCAGCGTAGATGGGGCCCGGTACTACGAGCAGTACTTC.

This chain uses TRBV19 with TRBJ1-1; 7 positions agree with TRBD1. The CDR3 has 14 residues. V lost 7 bases and J lost 4; bases outside the gene matches: 9. Germline V gene sequence: CDR1 LNHDA, CDR2 SQIVND (reference sequence). CDR3 nucleotides: TGTGCCAGTATGGGGGACAGTCGTCTCACTGAAGCTTTCTTT. It is translated as CASMGDSRLTEAFF.

This clone was seen a single time. The V gene is TRBV23-1, the J gene TRBJ1-5, with TRBD1 identical over 7 bases. TRBV23-1 is flagged as an ORF with uncertain function. The trim removed 2 bases at V and 5 bases at J, leaving 9 bases unmatched. CDR3 length: 16 amino acids. CDR3 sequence (DNA): TGCGCCAGCAGTCAACCCGACAGGGTTCGGGATCAGCCCCAGCATTTT. It yields the protein CASSQPDRVRDQPQHF.

The chain employs TRBV27 and TRBJ1-6; TRBD1 is a possible D gene (6 bases). The germline CDR1 and CDR2 sequences are MNHEY and SMNVEV (reference sequence). The CDR3 covers 16 residues. V shed 3 bases and J shed 5 bases, with 14 bases lying between them. CDR3 amino acids: CASSLGAGLNNSPLHF. The CDR3 bases are TGTGCCAGCAGTTTGGGGGCAGGGTTAAATAATTCACCCCTCCACTTT.

The rearrangement uses TRBV18 and TRBJ2-5; D remains unclear. Germline CDR1 and CDR2: KGHSH and LQKENI. V gave up 6 bases and J gave up 1 base, with 15 bases separating them. The CDR3 is made up of 15 amino acids. The CDR3 sequence: CASSPTTQIQETQYF. The CDR3 bases are TGTGCCAGCTCCCCTACCACTCAAATCCAAGAGACCCAGTACTTC. Full variable domain (outside the CDR3, taken from reference TRBV18 and TRBJ2-5): NAGVMQNPRHLVRRRGQEARLRCSPMKGHSHVYWYRQLPEEGLKFMVYLQKENIIDESGMPKERFSAEFPKEGPSILRIQQVVRGDSAAYFCASSPTTQIQETQYFGPGTRLLVL.

This clone has a single count. The rearrangement links TRBV7-2 to TRBJ2-5; 8 nucleotides agree with TRBD2. J gave up 0 bases and V 2 bases, and 5 bases lay outside the gene matches. CDR1 and CDR2 from the germline V gene are SGHTA and FQGNSA. This CDR3 is 16 amino acids long. Written as DNA, the CDR3 is TGTGCCAGCAGCTTAAGCGGGGGCGTCTACCAAGAGACCCAGTACTTC. Its translation is CASSLSGGVYQETQYF.

The rearrangement uses TRBV5-5 and TRBJ2-2, with 10 bases that match TRBD1. The CDR3 length is 17 residues. Germline values: CDR1 SGHKS, CDR2 YYEKEE (reference sequence). The junction had 8 bases not matched to a gene; V was cut back by 1 base and J by 5 bases. The CDR3 protein is CASSLLEGQGTTGELFF. The CDR3 DNA sequence: TGTGCCAGCAGCTTGTTAGAGGGACAGGGGACAACCGGGGAGCTGTTTTTT.

The gene calls are TRBV15 and TRBJ1-1; 7 bases agree with TRBD1. The CDR3 contains 16 residues. V shed 3 bases and J 2 bases; nucleotides not matched to a gene: 9. Per the germline V gene, CDR1 is LNHNV and CDR2 is YYDKDF (reference sequence). The CDR3 nucleotides are TGTGCCACCAGCAGCGGCGACAGGGCGGCAAACACTGAAGCTTTCTTT. This gives the protein CATSSGDRAANTEAFF.

This chain joins TRBV7-8 and TRBJ2-2; possible D gene TRBD1, 5 bases. The CDR3 loop spans 16 amino acids. Germline V lookup: CDR1 SGHVS, CDR2 FQNEAQ. V shed 5 bases and J shed 2 bases, with 15 bases lying between them. CDR3 region: CASSPIGAENTGELFF. For the CDR3, the DNA is TGTGCCAGCAGCCCCATAGGGGCTGAAAACACCGGGGAGCTGTTTTTT.